The 7 T cell receptor beta chains in this list originate from one sample, sequenced in a study of cytomegalovirus exposure and HLA in healthy donors. Assay used: immunoSEQ multiplex PCR; TCRdb lists only in-frame clones, some missing. The repertoire holds 150,000 to 200,000 clones, with roughly 86% as singletons. The sequenced material came from PBMCs. These TCRs come from a woman in her late teens or twenties in good health and CMV-seronegative.

The V gene is TRBV30, the J gene TRBJ1-5; perhaps TRBD1 as D (5 bases). Germline V CDR1 and CDR2: GTSNPN, SVGIG (reference sequence). This CDR3 has 16 residues. Trimming cost V 0 bases and J 1 base, with 13 bases left between them. The CDR3 region is CAWSVGRGVSNQPQHF. The CDR3 bases are TGTGCCTGGAGTGTGGGGAGGGGCGTGAGCAATCAGCCCCAGCATTTT.

The rearrangement links TRBV5-5 to TRBJ1-2; weak D call: TRBD1 (5 bases). V shed 1 base and J shed 0 bases, with 7 bases lying between them. Germline values: CDR1 SGHKS, CDR2 YYEKEE (reference sequence). The CDR3 consists of 14 residues. This chain's CDR3 is CASSLRQTNYGYTF. In DNA form, the CDR3 reads TGTGCCAGCAGCTTGAGACAGACTAACTATGGCTACACCTTC. The full variable domain, completed using reference TRBV5-5 and TRBJ1-2, is DAGVTQSPTHLIKTRGQQVTLRCSPISGHKSVSWYQQVLGQGPQFIFQYYEKEERGRGNFPDRFSARQFPNYSSELNVNALLLGDSALYLCASSLRQTNYGYTFGSGTRLTVV.

The rearrangement uses TRBV25-1 and TRBJ2-2, with 7 positions matching TRBD2. V lost 3 bases, J lost 4 bases, and 2 bases stayed unmatched. CDR1 is MGHDK, CDR2 SYGVNS, per germline. The CDR3 extends over 14 amino acids. The CDR3 is CASSEGGFTGELFF. DNA of the CDR3: TGTGCCAGCAGTGAGGGGGGGTTCACCGGGGAGCTGTTTTTT.

This clone has just a few counts. The rearrangement uses TRBV9 and TRBJ2-7, with TRBD1 matching 11 bases. Germline trimming cut 6 bases from V and 3 bases from J; bases unmatched to any gene: 8. Per the germline V gene, CDR1 is SGDLS and CDR2 is YYNGEE. This CDR3 has 15 amino acids. CDR3 residues: CASNRAGTGGYEQYF. The CDR3 DNA reads TGTGCCAGCAACAGAGCCGGGACAGGGGGCTACGAGCAGTACTTC.

This chain links TRBV13 with TRBJ2-3, with 8 bases that match TRBD2. This CDR3 has 15 residues. Germline V CDR1 and CDR2: PRHDT, FYEKMQ (reference sequence). V lost 2 bases to trimming and J lost 2 bases; unmatched junction nucleotides: 3. Here the CDR3 DNA reads TGTGCCAGCAGCTTACCAGCGGGAGCCACAGATACGCAGTATTTT. The encoded protein is CASSLPAGATDTQYF. Together with reference TRBV13 and TRBJ2-3, the CDR3 gives the full variable domain: AAGVIQSPRHLIKEKRETATLKCYPIPRHDTVYWYQQGPGQDPQFLISFYEKMQSDKGSIPDRFSAQQFSDYHSELNMSSLELGDSALYFCASSLPAGATDTQYFGPGTRLTVL.

The gene calls are TRBV30 and TRBJ1-6; the D gene is possibly TRBD1 (5 bases). The CDR3 totals 13 residues. Germline CDR1 is GTSNPN and CDR2 is SVGIG (reference sequence). The V gene lost 4 bases and the J gene lost 9 bases, with 13 bases spanning the gap. For the CDR3, the DNA is TGTGCCTGGACCCTAGGACAAATTTCACCCCTCCACTTT. Protein: CAWTLGQISPLHF.

This clone was seen only once. The chain couples TRBV7-3 to TRBJ2-2; D not certain. The CDR3 loop spans 15 amino acids. Germline V gene lookup returns CDR1 SGHTA and CDR2 FQGTGA. V was shortened by 1 base and J by 0 bases, with 6 bases between the two germline ends. The CDR3 reads CASSLIRANTGELFF. The CDR3 DNA sequence: TGTGCCAGCAGCTTAATCCGGGCGAACACCGGGGAGCTGTTTTTT.